Given below is one T cell receptor beta chain in context. This clone appeared once. Its antigen is unknown. No base qualities exist here, and no much larger clone lies one base off it. The sample is drawn from a study of PD-1 blockade in classical Hodgkin lymphoma (TCRdb year 2020). With respect to the entire study: Nivolumab dosing was 3 mg/kg intravenously every 2 weeks, continuing until either disease progression or unacceptable toxicity. To define a peripheral blood immune signature of response to PD-1 blockade in classical Hodgkin lymphoma, the study combined TCR beta sequencing with CyTOF. Results and caveats for the whole study, not just this receptor: By C4D1, a significant rise was seen in CD4+ TCR diversity but not in CD8+ TCR diversity (p=0.0027 vs p=0.16), and the rise was most apparent among complete responders (p=0.02). Trial patients achieving complete response had baseline diversity similar to newly diagnosed patients, whereas partial responders and progressors had significantly lower diversity. The study covered only a single clinical trial cohort, and the causes of the repertoire differences, possibly disease activity or prior therapy, were still not defined. Baseline TCR diversity was reported to be lower in newly diagnosed patients than in healthy donors and to be lower still in relapsed/refractory patients. Patients starting nivolumab less than 1 year after ASCT had lower diversity and were excluded from later analyses to avoid confounding by immune reconstitution.

The germline V gene (reference sequence) supplies CDR1 MNHNY and CDR2 SVGAGI. Including the terminal cysteine and phenylalanine, the CDR3 comprises 15 residues. Just CDR3 DNA is preserved here, 45 bases in frame from base 1. V is pruned by 6 bases and J by 0 bases, leaving 4 bases of the junction without a gene match. The meaning of the sample's time point label: cycle 1 day 1 (C1D1), immediately before nivolumab initiation. Every trial patient had relapsed after autologous stem cell transplantation, and cohorts A, B and C differed in prior brentuximab vedotin exposure. The trial cohort was composed of 56 patients with relapsed/refractory classical Hodgkin lymphoma, for whom complete response, partial response or progressive disease was recorded as best overall response. Single-agent nivolumab was administered to trial patients in the multi-cohort phase II CheckMate 205 trial. Best overall response was determined by an independent review committee according to the 2007 International Working Group response criteria. Trial PBMCs were obtained immediately prior to nivolumab initiation (C1D1) and on therapy at cycle 2 day 1 and cycle 4 day 1. After peripheral blood was drawn into 8 mL Vacutainer Cell Preparation Tubes, PBMCs were isolated by centrifugation and then cryopreserved.

Genomic DNA was isolated using the Qiagen DNeasy kit from unsorted PBMCs as well as from negatively selected CD4+ and CD8+ fractions. TCR beta CDR3 regions were subjected to amplification by immunoSEQ multiplex PCR with primers that anneal to V and J segments. A synthetic immune receptor repertoire was used to minimize amplification bias, and any residual bias was removed computationally once sequencing was done. The authors' pipeline ran thus. Custom Python scripts were used to quantify repertoire diversity as the Shannon entropy index. Unsorted, CD4+ and CD8+ repertoires were analyzed separately, except for combined analyses in which CD4+ and CD8+ sequences were merged in silico. A clone counted as expanded when the clone's frequency after treatment rose at least 2-fold relative to C1D1, and clones undetected at baseline were given a pseudocount of 0.5. Clones with 0 or 1 copy at C1D1 were classified as singleton clones, and clones with 2 or more copies were classified as non-singleton clones. Clones expanded in unsorted samples were assigned a CD4+, CD8+ or unknown annotation through matching of protein sequences in sorted samples from the same patient. Diversity changes from C1D1 to C4D1 were tested in paired samples using Wilcoxon tests. Imported from immuneACCESS, the table was reduced by TCRdb to in-frame sequences with V and J called. These copies leave out some clones; in studies compared against another copy, an unresolved V gene accounts for under half, and the cause of the remainder is not known. V, J and clone size are taken as reported in that table, and D and trimming were inferred from the DNA itself. This sample gives tens of thousands of clones in total; about nine tenths of them show up just once. About 20% of the sample comes from the top ten.

Specimen: peripheral blood mononuclear cells (PBMCs), collected at baseline. This receptor chain uses TRBV6-6 and TRBJ1-4; 7 nucleotides in the junction match TRBD1. This clonotype was obtained from a human donor with classical Hodgkin lymphoma. The DNA sequence reads TGTGCCAGCAGGCAAGACAGGGCAACTAATGAAAAACTGTTTTTT. Translated, this is CASRQDRATNEKLFF.